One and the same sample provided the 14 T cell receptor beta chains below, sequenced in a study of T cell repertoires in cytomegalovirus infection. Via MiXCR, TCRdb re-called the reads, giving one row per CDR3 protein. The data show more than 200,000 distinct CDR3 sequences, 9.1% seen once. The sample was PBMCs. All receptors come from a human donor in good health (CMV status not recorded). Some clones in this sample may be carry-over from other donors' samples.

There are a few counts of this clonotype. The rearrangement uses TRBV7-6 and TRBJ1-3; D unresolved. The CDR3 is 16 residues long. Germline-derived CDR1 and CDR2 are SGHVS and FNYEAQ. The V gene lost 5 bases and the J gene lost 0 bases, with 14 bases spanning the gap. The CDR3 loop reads CASSPGPGYSGNTIYF. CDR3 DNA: TGTGCCAGCAGCCCCGGGCCGGGATACTCTGGAAACACCATATATTTT.

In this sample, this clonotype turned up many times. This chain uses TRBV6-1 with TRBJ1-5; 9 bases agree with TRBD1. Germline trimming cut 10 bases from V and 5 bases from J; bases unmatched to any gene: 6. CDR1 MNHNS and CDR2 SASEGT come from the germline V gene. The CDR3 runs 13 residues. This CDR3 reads CATRRTGDQPQHF. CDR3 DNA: TGTGCCACCCGAAGGACAGGGGATCAGCCCCAGCATTTT.

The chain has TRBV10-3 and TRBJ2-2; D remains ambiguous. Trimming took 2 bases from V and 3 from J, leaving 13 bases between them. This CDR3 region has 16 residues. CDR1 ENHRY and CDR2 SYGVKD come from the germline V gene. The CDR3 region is CAISEKPTRDTGELFF. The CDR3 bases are TGTGCCATCAGTGAGAAGCCCACCCGGGACACCGGGGAGCTGTTTTTT.

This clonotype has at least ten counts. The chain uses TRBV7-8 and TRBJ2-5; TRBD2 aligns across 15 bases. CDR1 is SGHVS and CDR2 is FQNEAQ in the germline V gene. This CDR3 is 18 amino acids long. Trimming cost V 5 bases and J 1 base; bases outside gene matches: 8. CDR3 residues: CASSQGLAGGARQETQYF. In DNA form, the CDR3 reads TGTGCCAGCAGCCAGGGACTAGCGGGGGGCGCCCGCCAAGAGACCCAGTACTTC.

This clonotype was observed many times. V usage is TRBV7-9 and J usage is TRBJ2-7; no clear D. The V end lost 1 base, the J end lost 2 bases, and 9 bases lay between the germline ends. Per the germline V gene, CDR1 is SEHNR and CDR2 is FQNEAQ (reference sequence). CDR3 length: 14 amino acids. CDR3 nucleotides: TGTGCCAGCAGCTTAGATACCCGGGCCTACGAGCAGTACTTC. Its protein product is CASSLDTRAYEQYF.

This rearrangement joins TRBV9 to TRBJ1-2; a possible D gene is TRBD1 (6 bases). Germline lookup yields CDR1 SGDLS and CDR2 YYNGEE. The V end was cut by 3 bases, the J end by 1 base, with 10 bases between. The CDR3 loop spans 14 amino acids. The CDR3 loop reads CASSGQELNYGYTF. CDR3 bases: TGTGCCAGCAGCGGACAGGAGCTTAACTATGGCTACACCTTC. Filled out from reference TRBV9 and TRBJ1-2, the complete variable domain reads DSGVTQTPKHLITATGQRVTLRCSPRSGDLSVYWYQQSLDQGLQFLIQYYNGEERAKGNILERFSAQQFPDLHSELNLSSLELGDSALYFCASSGQELNYGYTFGSGTRLTVV.

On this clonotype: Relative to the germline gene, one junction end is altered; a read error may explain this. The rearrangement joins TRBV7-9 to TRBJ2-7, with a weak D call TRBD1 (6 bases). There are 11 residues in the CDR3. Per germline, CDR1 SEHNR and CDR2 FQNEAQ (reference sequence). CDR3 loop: CASSFLQGIFF. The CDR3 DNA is TGTGCCAGCAGCTTTTTACAGGGTATATTCTTC. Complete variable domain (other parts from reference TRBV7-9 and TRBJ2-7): DTGVSQNPRHKITKRGQNVTFRCDPISEHNRLYWYRQTLGQGPEFLTYFQNEAQLEKSRLLSDRFSAERPKGSFSTLEIQRTEQGDSAMYLCASSFLQGIFFGPGTRLTVT.

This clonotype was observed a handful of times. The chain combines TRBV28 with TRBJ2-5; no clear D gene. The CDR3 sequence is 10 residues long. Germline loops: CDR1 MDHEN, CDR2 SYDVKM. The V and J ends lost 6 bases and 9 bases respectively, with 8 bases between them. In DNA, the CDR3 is TGTGCCAGCAGATGGAGACCCCAGTACTTC. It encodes CASRWRPQYF.

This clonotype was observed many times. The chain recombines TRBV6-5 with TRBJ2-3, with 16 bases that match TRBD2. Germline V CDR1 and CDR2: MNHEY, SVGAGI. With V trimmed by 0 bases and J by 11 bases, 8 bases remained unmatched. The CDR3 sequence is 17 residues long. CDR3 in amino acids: CASSYSGTSGGAGRQYF. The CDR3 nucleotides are TGTGCCAGCAGTTACTCGGGGACTAGCGGGGGGGCAGGCCGGCAGTATTTT.

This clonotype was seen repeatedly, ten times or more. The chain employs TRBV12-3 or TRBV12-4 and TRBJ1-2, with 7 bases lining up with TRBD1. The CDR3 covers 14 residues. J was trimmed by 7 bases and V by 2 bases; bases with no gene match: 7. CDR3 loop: CASSLRGGAGGYTF. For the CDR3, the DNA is TGTGCCAGCAGTTTAAGAGGGGGCGCCGGTGGCTACACCTTC.

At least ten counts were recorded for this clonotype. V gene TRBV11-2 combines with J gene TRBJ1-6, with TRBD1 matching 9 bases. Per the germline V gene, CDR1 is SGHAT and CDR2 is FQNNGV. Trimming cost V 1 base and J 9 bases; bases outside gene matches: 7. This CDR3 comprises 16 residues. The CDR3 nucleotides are TGTGCCAGCAGCTTAGGGAGGACAGGGGCGGGTTCACCCCTCCACTTT. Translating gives CASSLGRTGAGSPLHF.

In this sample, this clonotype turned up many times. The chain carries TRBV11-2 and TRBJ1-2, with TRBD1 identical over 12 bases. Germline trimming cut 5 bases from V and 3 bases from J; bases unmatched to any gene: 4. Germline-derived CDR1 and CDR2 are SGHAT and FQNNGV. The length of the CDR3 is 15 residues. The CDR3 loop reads CASSPGQGAYYGYTF. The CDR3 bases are TGTGCCAGCAGCCCGGGACAGGGGGCCTACTATGGCTACACCTTC.

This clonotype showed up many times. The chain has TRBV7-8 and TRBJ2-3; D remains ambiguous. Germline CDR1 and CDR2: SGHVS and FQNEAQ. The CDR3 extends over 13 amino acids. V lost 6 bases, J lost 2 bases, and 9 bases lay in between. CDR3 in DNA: TGTGCCAGCAGTTTTGACCTCACAGATACGCAGTATTTT. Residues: CASSFDLTDTQYF.

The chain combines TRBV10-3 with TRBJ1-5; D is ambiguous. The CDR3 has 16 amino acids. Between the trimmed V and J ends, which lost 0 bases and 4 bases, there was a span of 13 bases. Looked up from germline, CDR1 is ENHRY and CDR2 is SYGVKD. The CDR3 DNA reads TGTGCCATCAGTGAGTCTGATGCAGGACGAAATCAGCCCCAGCATTTT. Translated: CAISESDAGRNQPQHF.